The 15 T cell receptor beta chains listed next were all sequenced from one sample in a study of T cell responses to AZD1222 COVID-19 vaccine. The data were produced by immunoSEQ multiplex PCR, yet TCRdb's version contains in-frame clones alone and is incomplete. The sample carries 50,000 to 70,000 clones, approximately 85% recorded once. The source material was peripheral blood, sampled on day 0 of MenACWY control vaccination. These receptors all stem from an adult in good health.

This clone appeared once. This rearrangement joins TRBV18 to TRBJ2-2, with 8 nucleotides matching TRBD1. This CDR3 contains 16 residues. After removal of 4 bases from V and 0 bases from J, the junction contained 4 bases not matched to a gene. Germline CDR1 reads KGHSH; CDR2 reads LQKENI. The CDR3 spells CASSRTGGTNTGELFF. The CDR3 DNA sequence: TGTGCCAGCTCACGAACAGGGGGAACGAACACCGGGGAGCTGTTTTTT.

About this clone: This specimen includes other DNA sequences encoding the same CDR3. The J gene is TRBJ2-3, the V gene TRBV5-1; D is unresolved. Germline V lookup: CDR1 SGHRS, CDR2 YFSETQ. This CDR3 is 13 amino acids long. V lost 0 bases and J 5 bases, leaving 7 bases between the germline ends. Here the CDR3 DNA reads TGCGCCAGCAGCTTGGCCCGTGGAGATACGCAGTATTTT. This codes for CASSLARGDTQYF.

The chain has TRBV29-1 and TRBJ2-7, with D possibly TRBD2 on 5 matching bases. Germline CDR1 reads SQVTM; CDR2 reads ANQGSEA. This CDR3 is 13 amino acids long. V was trimmed by 5 bases and J by 2 bases, leaving 13 bases between them. In DNA, the CDR3 is TGCAGCGTTCGGGTTAGCGTTGCCTACGAGCAGTACTTC. Translation gives CSVRVSVAYEQYF.

There are a few counts of this clone. This sequence joins TRBV19 and TRBJ1-2; 8 bases are a match to TRBD1. The V segment lost 7 bases and the J segment 6 bases; nucleotides outside the gene matches: 7. CDR3 length equals 13 residues. Germline CDR1 LNHDA, CDR2 SQIVND (reference sequence). Here the CDR3 DNA reads TGTGCCAGTACCCTGGACAGGGTTGATGGCTACACCTTC. Encoded protein: CASTLDRVDGYTF.

The V and J genes are TRBV3-1 (or the pseudogene TRBV3-2) and TRBJ1-1, with 7 positions matching TRBD1. The CDR3 sequence is 13 residues long. From germline, CDR1 is LGHDT and CDR2 YNNKEL (reference sequence). V gave up 4 bases and J gave up 5 bases; unmatched junction bases: 4. This CDR3 reads CASSRTGDTEAFF. CDR3 bases: TGTGCCAGCAGCCGAACAGGGGATACTGAAGCTTTCTTT.

The chain is built from TRBV18 and TRBJ2-2; 7 positions match TRBD2. The CDR3 is 16 residues long. Germline V gene lookup returns CDR1 KGHSH and CDR2 LQKENI. Trimming took 2 bases from V and 4 from J; bases not matched to a gene: 7. CDR3 DNA: TGTGCCAGCTCACCAGCGGCGGGAGTGTCCACCGGGGAGCTGTTTTTT. It codes for CASSPAAGVSTGELFF.

The rearrangement joins TRBV30 to TRBJ1-5, with 10 positions matching TRBD1. This CDR3 has 17 amino acids. Germline V lookup: CDR1 GTSNPN, CDR2 SVGIG (reference sequence). V lost 2 bases to trimming and J lost 6 bases; unmatched junction nucleotides: 13. The CDR3, as DNA: TGTGCCTGGAGTTCCGGGACAGGGGCGGTAATAGGTCAGCCCCAGCATTTT. This encodes CAWSSGTGAVIGQPQHF.

The chain employs TRBV20-1 and TRBJ2-7; no definite D call. Germline CDR1 and CDR2: DFQATT and SNEGSKA (reference sequence). This CDR3 has 14 residues. V lost 3 bases and J 0 bases, leaving 12 bases between the germline ends. In DNA form, the CDR3 reads TGCAGTGCTAGTTATAGGACCGACTCCTACGAGCAGTACTTC. The encoded protein is CSASYRTDSYEQYF.

This chain uses TRBV19 with TRBJ2-1, with a possible D match to TRBD2 (5 bases). Germline V gives CDR1 LNHDA, CDR2 SQIVND (reference sequence). Between the trimmed V and J ends, which lost 3 bases and 0 bases, there was a span of 9 bases. The CDR3 length is 15 residues. The CDR3 loop is CASSMSGSSYNEQFF. The CDR3 nucleotides read TGTGCCAGTAGTATGTCGGGGAGCTCCTACAATGAGCAGTTCTTC.

V usage is TRBV13 and J usage is TRBJ2-7; D unclear. CDR3 length: 13 amino acids. Trimming took 5 bases from V and 4 from J, leaving 12 bases between them. Germline V gene sequence: CDR1 PRHDT, CDR2 FYEKMQ (reference sequence). The CDR3 bases are TGTGCCAGCAGCCCGGAAGCGCGGTACGAGCAGTACTTC. Amino acid sequence: CASSPEARYEQYF.

The V gene is TRBV5-1, the J gene TRBJ2-2; tentative D call: TRBD2 (6 bases). Germline-derived CDR1 and CDR2 are SGHRS and YFSETQ. This CDR3 has 19 amino acids. Trimming cost V 5 bases and J 0 bases, with 23 bases left between them. The CDR3 DNA reads TGCGCCAGCAGAATAACATCTAGCGCCACATTCGCGAACACCGGGGAGCTGTTTTTT. Translation: CASRITSSATFANTGELFF.

The V call is TRBV19, the J call TRBJ2-3; maybe TRBD2 (6 bases). The CDR3 totals 14 residues. V gave up 7 bases and J gave up 5 bases, with 16 bases separating them. The germline V gene has CDR1 LNHDA and CDR2 SQIVND (reference sequence). The CDR3 DNA reads TGTGCCAGTAAGAGGGGACTGCTCGGAGATACGCAGTATTTT. Protein: CASKRGLLGDTQYF.

The chain employs TRBV5-4 and TRBJ2-1; TRBD2 matches 13 bases. The CDR3 spans 16 residues. The V gene end was trimmed by 3 bases and the J gene end by 7 bases; junction bases not matched to a gene: 7. Germline values: CDR1 SGHNT, CDR2 YYREEE (reference sequence). The CDR3 DNA sequence: TGTGCCAGCAGCTGGGGACTAGCGGGAATCGGTAATGAGCAGTTCTTC. It codes for CASSWGLAGIGNEQFF.

V usage is TRBV30 and J usage is TRBJ1-1; 8 nucleotides align to TRBD1. Looked up from germline, CDR1 is GTSNPN and CDR2 is SVGIG (reference sequence). This CDR3 has 15 residues. The V and J ends lost 5 bases and 0 bases, in that order; junction bases with no gene match: 8. The CDR3 loop reads CAWGGQGVMNTEAFF. CDR3 DNA: TGTGCCTGGGGTGGACAGGGAGTTATGAACACTGAAGCTTTCTTT.

This clone was counted once. This sequence joins TRBV27 and TRBJ2-5; D not certain. Trimming pared 3 bases from V and 1 base from J, leaving 3 bases between. Looked up from germline, CDR1 is MNHEY and CDR2 is SMNVEV (reference sequence). The CDR3 extends over 12 amino acids. CDR3 nucleotide sequence: TGTGCCAGCAGTTTCCTCCAAGAGACCCAGTACTTC. Protein: CASSFLQETQYF.